These 30 T cell receptor beta chains originate from one sample sequenced in a study of control samples from healthy donors and cancer patients. Sequenced by immunoSEQ multiplex PCR; TCRdb stores in-frame clones only, minus some. The data contain about 140,000 clones, around nine tenths of them singletons. The sample consisted of blood. Every receptor here comes from a young woman in good health.

This clone was seen many times. The chain uses TRBV7-2 and TRBJ1-1; D perhaps matches TRBD1 (5 bases). CDR3 size: 16 residues. V was pared by 2 bases and J by 2 bases, with 15 bases between. Germline values: CDR1 SGHTA, CDR2 FQGNSA. CDR3: CASSLPIQRGNTEAFF. The CDR3 coding sequence is TGTGCCAGCAGCTTACCCATTCAAAGGGGAAACACTGAAGCTTTCTTT.

The V gene is TRBV29-1, the J gene TRBJ1-2; 7 bases are a match to TRBD1. The V segment lost 6 bases and the J segment 2 bases; nucleotides outside the gene matches: 6. Looked up from germline, CDR1 is SQVTM and CDR2 is ANQGSEA. The CDR3 is 13 residues long. The DNA of the CDR3 is TGCAGCGTCCGGGACAGAACCAACTATGGCTACACCTTC. This gives the protein CSVRDRTNYGYTF.

The chain combines TRBV7-8 with TRBJ1-5; D is uncertain. This CDR3 region has 15 residues. The V end was cut by 0 bases, the J end by 4 bases, with 10 bases between. Germline assignment: CDR1 SGHVS and CDR2 FQNEAQ. CDR3 DNA: TGTGCCAGCAGCTTAGCTGGAGTCCCTAATCAGCCCCAGCATTTT. Amino acids: CASSLAGVPNQPQHF.

The chain is built from TRBV18 and TRBJ1-5; D ambiguous. Germline V lookup: CDR1 KGHSH, CDR2 LQKENI. The CDR3 is 12 amino acids. The V and J ends lost 3 bases and 2 bases respectively, with 2 bases between them. The CDR3, as DNA: TGTGCCAGCTCACCGGGCAATCAGCCCCAGCATTTT. Translation: CASSPGNQPQHF. Filled out from reference TRBV18 and TRBJ1-5, the complete variable domain reads NAGVMQNPRHLVRRRGQEARLRCSPMKGHSHVYWYRQLPEEGLKFMVYLQKENIIDESGMPKERFSAEFPKEGPSILRIQQVVRGDSAAYFCASSPGNQPQHFGDGTRLSIL.

The rearrangement links TRBV30 to TRBJ1-2; D may be TRBD1 (5 bases). Germline loops: CDR1 GTSNPN, CDR2 SVGIG (reference sequence). The V end was cut by 5 bases, the J end by 3 bases, with 16 bases between. This CDR3 region has 14 residues. The CDR3, as DNA: TGTGCCTGGCCTCACGCTGGGGGGGACTATGGCTACACCTTC. This sequence encodes CAWPHAGGDYGYTF.

The V gene is TRBV24-1, the J gene TRBJ2-7, with 11 bases that match TRBD2. The CDR3 is 13 amino acids. V shed 9 bases and J 6 bases; nucleotides not matched to a gene: 6. CDR1 is KGHDR and CDR2 is SFDVKD in the germline V gene. CDR3 amino acids: CATQLLAGGEQYF. CDR3 in DNA: TGTGCCACCCAACTCCTAGCGGGAGGCGAGCAGTACTTC.

The chain is built from TRBV6-5 and TRBJ2-5; no reliable D call. With 4 bases removed from V and 5 bases from J, the gap between germline ends came to 11 bases. Germline V gene sequence: CDR1 MNHEY, CDR2 SVGAGI. The CDR3 totals 13 residues. CDR3 in amino acids: CASSSSPVETQYF. In DNA, the CDR3 is TGTGCCAGCAGTTCGAGCCCTGTGGAGACCCAGTACTTC.

The V call is TRBV11-3, the J call TRBJ2-1; no definite D call. The V and J ends lost 5 bases and 10 bases respectively, with 12 bases between them. Germline assignment: CDR1 SGHNT and CDR2 YENEEA. The CDR3 covers 12 residues. This CDR3 is CASSMLVGEQFF. CDR3 DNA sequence: TGTGCCAGCAGCATGTTAGTCGGGGAGCAGTTCTTC.

The CDR3 coding sequence is TGTGCCAGCAGTGGATCAGGGGGCGCGAACACCGGGGAGCTGTTTTTT. It yields the protein CASSGSGGANTGELFF. V gene TRBV2 combines with J gene TRBJ2-2; 8 bases line up with TRBD1. Germline V gene lookup returns CDR1 SNHLY and CDR2 FYNNEI. The length of the CDR3 is 16 residues. V lost 4 bases, J lost 0 bases, and 4 bases stayed unmatched.

This chain connects TRBV7-9 to TRBJ1-6; D is uncertain. Trimming stripped 5 bases from V and 10 bases from J, with 12 bases between. The germline gives CDR1 SEHNR, CDR2 FQNEAQ (reference sequence). The CDR3 runs to 13 residues. CDR3 nucleotides: TGTGCCAGCAGCCCACGGCCATACTCACCCCTCCACTTT. Translation gives CASSPRPYSPLHF.

The rearrangement uses TRBV5-4 and TRBJ2-2, with D uncertain. The CDR3 is made up of 16 amino acids. The germline V gene has CDR1 SGHNT and CDR2 YYREEE (reference sequence). The V end lost 0 bases, the J end lost 7 bases, and 16 bases lay between the germline ends. CDR3 nucleotide sequence: TGTGCCAGCAGCTTGGAGATAAGTAACATCGGCGGGGAGCTGTTTTTT. Its translation is CASSLEISNIGGELFF.

This sequence joins TRBV7-2 and TRBJ1-1; possibly TRBD1 for D (5 bases). Trimming shortened V by 1 base and J by 5 bases, and 14 bases separated the two germline ends. The CDR3 has 15 residues. Germline V gene data show CDR1 as SGHTA and CDR2 as FQGNSA. In nucleotides, the CDR3 is TGTGCCAGCAGCTTAGGGCCGGGGGAGTGGACTGAAGCTTTCTTT. Amino acids: CASSLGPGEWTEAFF.

This sequence joins TRBV4-2 and TRBJ1-5, with unresolved D. Trimming stripped 0 bases from V and 2 bases from J, with 11 bases between. The V gene's germline CDR1 is LGHNA and CDR2 YNFKEQ. The length of the CDR3 is 16 residues. DNA for the CDR3: TGTGCCAGCAGCCAAGATGATGTGGGAGGCAATCAGCCCCAGCATTTT. It yields the protein CASSQDDVGGNQPQHF.

This chain links TRBV11-3 with TRBJ2-3; 11 nucleotides match TRBD2. This CDR3 contains 17 residues. The V segment lost 0 bases and the J segment 5 bases; nucleotides outside the gene matches: 7. Germline V CDR1 and CDR2: SGHNT, YENEEA. The CDR3 DNA reads TGTGCCAGCAGCTTAGAAGGCCTAGCGGGAGGTCGAGATACGCAGTATTTT. Encoded protein: CASSLEGLAGGRDTQYF.

This clone was seen a single time. The chain is built from TRBV6-5 and TRBJ2-5; 9 nucleotides match TRBD1. The CDR3 length is 15 residues. V trimming: 6 bases; J trimming: 4 bases; junction bases outside the gene matches: 9. Looked up from germline, CDR1 is MNHEY and CDR2 is SVGAGI. CDR3 DNA: TGTGCCAGCAGGAGAGGACAGGGGAATCGAGAGACCCAGTACTTC. Translating gives CASRRGQGNRETQYF.

The rearrangement joins TRBV30 to TRBJ1-2, with a possible D match to TRBD1 (5 bases). V was clipped by 4 bases and J by 6 bases, with 18 bases between them. CDR1 is GTSNPN, CDR2 SVGIG, per germline (reference sequence). The CDR3 runs 14 residues. Here the CDR3 reads CAWIRWGLQHGYTF. CDR3 DNA sequence: TGTGCCTGGATTAGATGGGGGTTGCAGCATGGCTACACCTTC.

V gene TRBV5-1 combines with J gene TRBJ2-1; no clear D gene. Germline lookup yields CDR1 SGHRS and CDR2 YFSETQ. The V and J ends lost 0 bases and 2 bases respectively, with 9 bases between them. The CDR3 is 15 amino acids. The CDR3 sequence is CASSLGWTPYNEQFF. The CDR3 coding sequence is TGCGCCAGCAGCTTGGGCTGGACCCCCTACAATGAGCAGTTCTTC.

The CDR3 region is CASGTSGRTDTQYF. The DNA of the CDR3 is TGTGCCAGCGGGACTAGCGGCCGCACAGATACGCAGTATTTT. The chain links TRBV11-2 to TRBJ2-3; 11 bases align to TRBD2. The CDR3 spans 14 residues. Losses at the gene ends were 8 bases for V and 1 base for J; bases not matched to a gene: 2. CDR1 and CDR2 (germline): SGHAT, FQNNGV.

The chain carries TRBV27 and TRBJ2-1; 10 bases align to TRBD2. After removal of 5 bases from V and 4 bases from J, the junction contained 5 bases not matched to a gene. Germline V gives CDR1 MNHEY, CDR2 SMNVEV (reference sequence). The CDR3 sequence is 15 residues long. The CDR3 loop reads CASSLAGVSYNEQFF. The CDR3 DNA reads as TGTGCCAGCAGTCTAGCGGGAGTATCTTACAATGAGCAGTTCTTC.

The gene calls are TRBV5-4 and TRBJ2-3, with D tentatively TRBD1 (6 bases). V was shortened by 2 bases and J by 4 bases, with 11 bases between the two germline ends. Germline CDR1 is SGHNT and CDR2 is YYREEE (reference sequence). The length of the CDR3 is 14 residues. Written as DNA, the CDR3 is TGTGCCAGCAGCTTACAGGGCGCACCAGATACGCAGTATTTT. Its protein product is CASSLQGAPDTQYF. Looking up the rest from reference TRBV5-4 and TRBJ2-3 gives the full variable domain: ETGVTQSPTHLIKTRGQQVTLRCSSQSGHNTVSWYQQALGQGPQFIFQYYREEENGRGNFPPRFSGLQFPNYSSELNVNALELDDSALYLCASSLQGAPDTQYFGPGTRLTVL.

The chain is built from TRBV10-2 and TRBJ2-4, with 7 positions matching TRBD2. The CDR3 is 14 amino acids. V lost 7 bases and J lost 6; bases outside the gene matches: 9. Looked up from germline, CDR1 is WSHSY and CDR2 is SAAADI. Written as DNA, the CDR3 is TGCGCCAGCATCAACGGGAGGAGTACAAACATTCAGTACTTC. Its translation is CASINGRSTNIQYF.

The chain employs TRBV19 and TRBJ2-7; D unresolved. This CDR3 spans 13 amino acids. Per germline, CDR1 LNHDA and CDR2 SQIVND (reference sequence). Trimming shortened V by 6 bases and J by 2 bases, and 11 bases separated the two germline ends. CDR3: CASSSRAPYEQYF. DNA for the CDR3: TGTGCCAGTAGCAGCCGGGCTCCCTACGAGCAGTACTTC.

The chain uses TRBV6-6 and TRBJ2-6, with D perhaps matching TRBD2 (6 bases). Germline CDR1 and CDR2: MNHNY and SVGAGI (reference sequence). CDR3 length: 15 amino acids. The germline V and J ends were trimmed by 7 bases and 4 bases, with 14 bases remaining between them. CDR3 region: CASNPGGSGANVLTF. Here the CDR3 DNA reads TGTGCCAGCAATCCCGGAGGGTCCGGGGCCAACGTCCTGACTTTC.

This sequence joins TRBV25-1 and TRBJ2-7, with a possible D match to TRBD1 (6 bases). V lost 10 bases and J lost 5, with 18 bases in between. This CDR3 comprises 13 residues. Germline V gene data show CDR1 as MGHDK and CDR2 as SYGVNS. The CDR3 coding sequence is TGTGCCACCCTCGGACAGCCCTTGGACGAGCAGTACTTC. This translates into CATLGQPLDEQYF.

The rearrangement joins TRBV6-4 to TRBJ2-3; D possibly uses TRBD1 or TRBD2 (5 bases each). This CDR3 contains 16 residues. Trimming removed 2 bases at V and 6 bases at J, with 18 bases between. CDR1 and CDR2 (germline): MRHNA, SNTAGT. This CDR3 reads CASSDGTLGGGDTQYF. CDR3 coding DNA: TGTGCCAGCAGTGACGGGACCCTAGGTGGTGGGGATACGCAGTATTTT.

The V and J genes are TRBV6-5 and TRBJ1-4, with 7 bases identical to TRBD1. Germline V gives CDR1 MNHEY, CDR2 SVGAGI. The length of the CDR3 is 15 residues. V lost 10 bases and J lost 7; bases outside the gene matches: 15. The CDR3 loop is CATRRTGEGFEKLFF. The CDR3 nucleotides read TGTGCCACCCGGCGAACAGGGGAGGGTTTTGAAAAACTGTTTTTT.

The chain links TRBV2 to TRBJ1-1; TRBD1 aligns across 8 bases. The CDR3 runs 14 residues. After removal of 4 bases from V and 5 bases from J, the junction contained 6 bases not matched to a gene. From germline, CDR1 is SNHLY and CDR2 FYNNEI. CDR3 sequence (DNA): TGTGCCAGCAGTGGACAGGGGTCCCCAACTGAAGCTTTCTTT. Translated, it gives CASSGQGSPTEAFF.

The V gene is TRBV11-2, the J gene TRBJ2-1, with 11 positions matching TRBD2. Germline loops: CDR1 SGHAT, CDR2 FQNNGV. The V gene end was trimmed by 6 bases and the J gene end by 7 bases; junction bases not matched to a gene: 8. The CDR3 runs 15 residues. This CDR3 is CASRSTSGSRNEQFF. The DNA for the CDR3 is TGTGCCAGCAGGTCCACTAGCGGGAGTAGGAATGAGCAGTTCTTC. The variable domain in full, completed from reference TRBV11-2 and TRBJ2-1, reads EAGVAQSPRYKIIEKRQSVAFWCNPISGHATLYWYQQILGQGPKLLIQFQNNGVVDDSQLPKDRFSAERLKGVDSTLKIQPAKLEDSAVYLCASRSTSGSRNEQFFGPGTRLTVL.

The J gene is TRBJ2-1, the V gene TRBV7-8, with TRBD2 matching over 8 bases. The CDR3 sequence is 16 residues long. V shed 1 base, J shed 6 bases, and the junction held 8 bases outside the gene matches. Germline V gene lookup returns CDR1 SGHVS and CDR2 FQNEAQ. This CDR3 reads CASSLVGVGTSNEQFF. In DNA, the CDR3 is TGTGCCAGCAGCTTAGTTGGGGTGGGGACTAGCAATGAGCAGTTCTTC.

The J gene is TRBJ1-1, the V gene TRBV7-9; 7 bases are a match to TRBD1. V shed 5 bases, J shed 0 bases, and the junction held 9 bases outside the gene matches. The CDR3 runs to 16 residues. Germline-derived CDR1 and CDR2 are SEHNR and FQNEAQ (reference sequence). The CDR3 protein is CASSPRQGIMNTEAFF. CDR3 nucleotides: TGTGCCAGCAGCCCGAGACAGGGTATCATGAACACTGAAGCTTTCTTT.